The 20 T cell receptor beta chains below were found in one sample sequenced in a study of blood T cell repertoires in COVID-19. The protocol was immunoSEQ multiplex PCR, while the TCRdb copy is restricted to in-frame clones and leaves out a portion. Of 75,000 or so clones in the sample, nearly 90% were seen once. The sequenced sample was peripheral blood. Source of these receptors: a man aged 45-65 years with acute or convalescent COVID-19.

The chain has TRBV7-3 and TRBJ2-1, with 8 bases lining up with TRBD1. The trim removed 4 bases at V and 3 bases at J, leaving 5 bases unmatched. Germline V gives CDR1 SGHTA, CDR2 FQGTGA. This CDR3 comprises 15 residues. For the CDR3, the DNA is TGTGCCAGCAGCTACGGACAGGGTGACTACAATGAGCAGTTCTTC. Its protein is CASSYGQGDYNEQFF.

This sequence joins TRBV5-1 and TRBJ2-3; TRBD1 agrees at 8 bases. Per germline, CDR1 SGHRS and CDR2 YFSETQ. The J segment lost 1 base and the V segment lost 3 bases, leaving 7 bases of the junction unmatched. This CDR3 region has 16 residues. CDR3: CASSWTPGQGTDTQYF. The DNA for the CDR3 is TGCGCCAGCAGCTGGACCCCGGGACAGGGCACAGATACGCAGTATTTT.

The gene calls are TRBV2 and TRBJ2-3; 9 bases are a match to TRBD1. CDR1 and CDR2 from the germline V gene are SNHLY and FYNNEI. With V trimmed by 2 bases and J by 0 bases, 6 bases remained unmatched. The CDR3 is 17 amino acids. The CDR3 is CASSEWGQGTSTDTQYF. The CDR3, as DNA: TGTGCCAGCAGTGAATGGGGACAGGGAACTAGCACAGATACGCAGTATTTT.

The chain couples TRBV21-1 to TRBJ2-5; the table gives TRBD2 as D, unverified against the DNA. TRBV21-1 is deemed a pseudogene. The CDR3 spans 14 residues. The CDR3: CASSKGSSQETQYF. As DNA, the CDR3 is TGTGCCAGCAGCAAAGGTAGCAGCCAAGAGACCCAGTACTTC.

The genes are TRBV5-6 and TRBJ1-3, with unresolved D. Trimming removed 3 bases from V and 0 bases from J, with 4 bases in between. Germline values: CDR1 SGHDT, CDR2 YYEEEE. This CDR3 comprises 13 residues. The CDR3 is CASSSDSGNTIYF. In DNA, the CDR3 is TGTGCCAGCAGCTCAGACTCTGGAAACACCATATATTTT.

A remark on this clone: At one boundary the junction diverges from the germline segment, which might be a read error. The chain combines TRBV7-7 with TRBJ2-5; the D is unclear. The CDR3 loop spans 14 amino acids. Germline V CDR1 and CDR2: SSHAT, FNYEAQ (reference sequence). In DNA form, the CDR3 reads TGTGCTAGCAGCTTGGGCGCCCACCAAGAGACCCAGTACTTC. As protein: CASSLGAHQETQYF. Looking up the rest from reference TRBV7-7 and TRBJ2-5 gives the full variable domain: GAGVSQSPRYKVTKRGQDVTLRCDPISSHATLYWYQQALGQGPEFLTYFNYEAQPDKSGLPSDRFSAERPEGSISTLTIQRTEQRDSAMYRCASSLGAHQETQYFGPGTRLLVL.

In nucleotides, the CDR3 is TGCGCCAGCAGTGAGACAGGGTCAGATACGCAGTATTTT. This gives the protein CASSETGSDTQYF. This chain connects TRBV10-1 to TRBJ2-3; a possible D gene is TRBD1 (6 bases). Germline V CDR1 and CDR2: WNHNN, SYGVQD (reference sequence). The V gene lost 2 bases and the J gene lost 4 bases, with 7 bases spanning the gap. There are 13 residues in the CDR3.

In its sample, this clone was seen once. The chain joins TRBV10-3 to TRBJ2-2, with 9 bases that match TRBD1. The CDR3 runs to 13 residues. Trimming at V came to 11 bases and at J to 6 bases, leaving 7 bases not matched to a gene. CDR1 ENHRY and CDR2 SYGVKD come from the germline V gene. CDR3 sequence: CAVQGAGAGELFF. The CDR3 nucleotides are TGTGCCGTACAGGGGGCAGGGGCCGGGGAGCTGTTTTTT.

The chain has TRBV5-4 and TRBJ1-6, with 9 bases aligning to TRBD1. The germline V gene has CDR1 SGHNT and CDR2 YYREEE (reference sequence). The CDR3 covers 18 residues. With V trimmed by 4 bases and J by 7 bases, 15 bases remained unmatched. CDR3 sequence: CASSPRPGTGRSNSPLHF. The CDR3 nucleotides are TGTGCCAGCAGCCCACGTCCCGGGACAGGGAGGTCCAATTCACCCCTCCACTTT.

The DNA for the CDR3 is TGTGCCAGTAGTATAGTCGGACAGGGGGCTTTCTTT. Its translation is CASSIVGQGAFF. The gene calls are TRBV19 and TRBJ1-1, with TRBD1 matching 9 bases. There are 12 residues in the CDR3. Trimming removed 1 base from V and 11 bases from J; junction bases left unmatched: 2. CDR1 and CDR2 from the germline V gene are LNHDA and SQIVND (reference sequence). Together with reference TRBV19 and TRBJ1-1, the CDR3 gives the full variable domain: DGGITQSPKYLFRKEGQNVTLSCEQNLNHDAMYWYRQDPGQGLRLIYYSQIVNDFQKGDIAEGYSVSREKKESFPLTVTSAQKNPTAFYLCASSIVGQGAFFGQGTRLTVV.

The chain joins TRBV19 to TRBJ1-4; D ambiguous. Germline V gene data show CDR1 as LNHDA and CDR2 as SQIVND (reference sequence). With 5 bases removed from V and 0 bases from J, the gap between germline ends came to 7 bases. The CDR3 loop spans 14 amino acids. The CDR3 protein is CASSPQATNEKLFF. In DNA, the CDR3 is TGTGCCAGTAGTCCCCAGGCAACTAATGAAAAACTGTTTTTT.

This clone has at least ten counts. V and J are TRBV5-1 and TRBJ2-3; 11 bases align to TRBD2. J gave up 3 bases and V 2 bases, and 5 bases lay outside the gene matches. Germline CDR1 is SGHRS and CDR2 is YFSETQ. This CDR3 has 16 residues. CDR3 nucleotide sequence: TGCGCCAGCAGCTTTAGCGGGGGGGCCACAACAGATACGCAGTATTTT. Residues: CASSFSGGATTDTQYF.

The chain has TRBV10-3 and TRBJ2-1; 8 bases agree with TRBD2. Germline V lookup: CDR1 ENHRY, CDR2 SYGVKD. This CDR3 is built from 15 residues. After removal of 3 bases from V and 3 bases from J, the junction contained 4 bases not matched to a gene. The CDR3 DNA is TGTGCCATCAGTGACCAGCGGGGGATCTACAATGAGCAGTTCTTC. Translation gives CAISDQRGIYNEQFF.

The V gene is TRBV24-1, the J gene TRBJ1-5; a possible D gene is TRBD1 (5 bases). With 2 bases removed from V and 2 bases from J, the gap between germline ends came to 9 bases. Germline CDR1 KGHDR, CDR2 SFDVKD. This CDR3 region has 15 residues. This chain's CDR3 is CATSDSGEGNQPQHF. CDR3 coding DNA: TGTGCCACCAGTGATTCGGGGGAGGGCAATCAGCCCCAGCATTTT.

The V call is TRBV19, the J call TRBJ1-6; 7 bases agree with TRBD1. V shed 4 bases and J 10 bases; nucleotides not matched to a gene: 7. The CDR3 spans 14 residues. The germline V gene has CDR1 LNHDA and CDR2 SQIVND (reference sequence). CDR3 sequence (DNA): TGTGCCAGTAGTACCGGGACAGAGGCGTCACCCCTCCACTTT. It specifies CASSTGTEASPLHF. The whole variable domain, filled in from reference TRBV19 and TRBJ1-6, reads DGGITQSPKYLFRKEGQNVTLSCEQNLNHDAMYWYRQDPGQGLRLIYYSQIVNDFQKGDIAEGYSVSREKKESFPLTVTSAQKNPTAFYLCASSTGTEASPLHFGNGTRLTVT.

V and J are TRBV5-6 and TRBJ2-2; D perhaps matches TRBD1 (5 bases). Deletions cut 1 base from V and 5 bases from J, with 12 bases between. Germline values: CDR1 SGHDT, CDR2 YYEEEE. The CDR3 runs to 15 residues. In DNA form, the CDR3 reads TGTGCCAGCAGCTTGTTTGACAGACAAACCGGGGAGCTGTTTTTT. Translated: CASSLFDRQTGELFF.

V usage is TRBV5-1 and J usage is TRBJ2-2, with 7 positions matching TRBD1. The CDR3 extends over 15 amino acids. The V and J ends lost 4 bases and 0 bases, in that order; junction bases with no gene match: 3. The germline V gene encodes CDR1 SGHRS and CDR2 YFSETQ. The CDR3 here is CASSPTGTNTGELFF. The CDR3 DNA follows: TGCGCCAGCAGCCCGACAGGGACGAACACCGGGGAGCTGTTTTTT.

The J gene is TRBJ2-1, the V gene TRBV24-1; 13 bases align to TRBD2. Germline CDR1 is KGHDR and CDR2 is SFDVKD. Trimming at V came to 4 bases and at J to 0 bases, leaving 8 bases not matched to a gene. The CDR3 totals 19 residues. DNA of the CDR3: TGTGCCACCAGTGAACCACTAGCGGGGGGGCCGAGCTCCTACAATGAGCAGTTCTTC. It encodes CATSEPLAGGPSSYNEQFF.

This sequence joins TRBV28 and TRBJ1-2, with TRBD1 as a possible D gene (6 bases). V was clipped by 5 bases and J by 8 bases, with 15 bases between them. There are 13 residues in the CDR3. CDR1 and CDR2 from the germline V gene are MDHEN and SYDVKM. The CDR3 coding sequence is TGTGCCAGCAGTCCTACACAGGGATTCGGCTACACCTTC. It yields the protein CASSPTQGFGYTF.

The chain recombines TRBV19 with TRBJ2-7; D gene unclear. CDR1 and CDR2 (germline): LNHDA, SQIVND (reference sequence). Deletions cut 3 bases from V and 6 bases from J, with 9 bases between. CDR3 length equals 12 residues. CDR3 nucleotide sequence: TGTGCCAGTAGTATGCTGGGCTCCGAGCAGTACTTC. This translates into CASSMLGSEQYF.